This T cell receptor beta chain was documented in a study of blood T cell repertoires in COVID-19. V shed 5 bases, J shed 3 bases, and the junction held 8 bases outside the gene matches. Germline loops: CDR1 SGHVS, CDR2 FNYEAQ. The CDR3 sequence is 17 residues long. Assay used: immunoSEQ multiplex PCR; TCRdb lists only in-frame clones, some missing. Here the sample spans approximately 280,000 clones, nearly 90% being singletons. The chain joins TRBV7-6 to TRBJ2-3; 13 nucleotides match TRBD2. Sequenced material: PBMCs or T cells enriched from blood (not recorded which). This receptor was identified in a woman aged 18-30 years with acute COVID-19. The CDR3 coding sequence is TGTGCCAGCAGCCCCCGGACTAGCGGGAGTGGGACAGATACGCAGTATTTT. Protein product: CASSPRTSGSGTDTQYF. Full variable domain (rest looked up from reference TRBV7-6 and TRBJ2-3): GAGVSQSPRYKVTKRGQDVALRCDPISGHVSLYWYRQALGQGPEFLTYFNYEAQQDKSGLPNDRFSAERPEGSISTLTIQRTEQRDSAMYRCASSPRTSGSGTDTQYFGPGTRLTVL.